Following are 14 T cell receptor beta chains from one sample sequenced in a study of Graves' ophthalmopathy and Graves' hyperthyroidism. The TCR beta CDR3 regions underwent amplification from RNA transcripts. The library came from an HTBI-primed first-round RT-PCR and a second-round multiplex PCR. TCRdb re-derived calls from the multiplex PCR reads in MiXCR, one entry per CDR3 protein. The data show about 1.1 million distinct CDR3 sequences, about two fifths seen once. The sequencing sample was made of peripheral blood or thyroid tissue (not recorded which). All receptors derive from an adult man with Graves' hyperthyroidism.

Many counts were recorded for this clonotype. The chain has TRBV20-1 and TRBJ2-7; no definite D call. CDR1 is DFQATT, CDR2 SNEGSKA, per germline (reference sequence). The V end lost 2 bases, the J end lost 3 bases, and 8 bases lay between the germline ends. CDR3 length: 12 residues. The DNA for the CDR3 is TGCAGTGCTAGACAGATTCACTACGAGCAGTACTTC. Translating gives CSARQIHYEQYF.

This clonotype was seen more than once but under ten times. V and J are TRBV9 and TRBJ1-1; possible D gene TRBD1, 6 bases. Between the trimmed V and J ends, which lost 8 bases and 0 bases, there was a span of 20 bases. CDR3 length: 16 residues. Germline V gene lookup returns CDR1 SGDLS and CDR2 YYNGEE. The CDR3 DNA sequence: TGTGCCAGGAATGAGAGGGGGGAAGGCGTGAACACTGAAGCTTTCTTT. Protein: CARNERGEGVNTEAFF.

This clonotype was counted between two and nine times. The chain has TRBV19 and TRBJ1-1; D perhaps matches TRBD1 (6 bases). The CDR3 has 17 residues. Trimming stripped 3 bases from V and 4 bases from J, with 21 bases between. Germline loops: CDR1 LNHDA, CDR2 SQIVND (reference sequence). The CDR3 region has the DNA TGTGCCAGTAGTATGGATGGTAGAGGGGGTGGTTTCACTGAAGCTTTCTTT. Encoded protein: CASSMDGRGGGFTEAFF. The full variable domain, its missing parts supplied by reference TRBV19 and TRBJ1-1, is DGGITQSPKYLFRKEGQNVTLSCEQNLNHDAMYWYRQDPGQGLRLIYYSQIVNDFQKGDIAEGYSVSREKKESFPLTVTSAQKNPTAFYLCASSMDGRGGGFTEAFFGQGTRLTVV.

This clonotype was seen only a few times. The chain recombines TRBV6-5 with TRBJ1-5, with D unresolved. Germline loops: CDR1 MNHEY, CDR2 SVGAGI. This CDR3 region has 15 residues. The germline V and J ends were trimmed by 6 bases and 4 bases, with 16 bases remaining between them. The CDR3: CASRVSEGTNQPQHF. The CDR3 DNA sequence: TGTGCCAGCAGGGTGTCAGAAGGAACTAATCAGCCCCAGCATTTT.

V is TRBV6-5 and J is TRBJ2-5; tentatively, D is TRBD1 or TRBD2 (5 bases each). Trimming pared 4 bases from V and 7 bases from J, leaving 22 bases between. Germline CDR1 reads MNHEY; CDR2 reads SVGAGI. The CDR3 covers 16 residues. CDR3 loop: CASSSPRDPNGVTQYF. The CDR3 DNA sequence: TGTGCCAGCAGTTCCCCCAGGGACCCTAATGGGGTGACCCAGTACTTC.

This clonotype occurred many times. The chain is built from TRBV2 and TRBJ2-7; TRBD1 matches 7 bases. Germline V gene lookup returns CDR1 SNHLY and CDR2 FYNNEI. The CDR3 extends over 12 amino acids. V gave up 7 bases and J gave up 2 bases; unmatched junction bases: 2. CDR3 nucleotide sequence: TGTGCCAGCACCGGGACAGCCTACGAGCAGTACTTC. This translates into CASTGTAYEQYF.

The chain carries TRBV24-1 and TRBJ2-6, with D maybe TRBD2 (6 bases). The CDR3 is made up of 18 amino acids. V was shortened by 4 bases and J by 0 bases, with 15 bases between the two germline ends. The germline V gene encodes CDR1 KGHDR and CDR2 SFDVKD. The CDR3 is CATSDQTIAVSGANVLTF. The CDR3 coding sequence is TGTGCCACCAGTGACCAGACGATAGCGGTCTCTGGGGCCAACGTCCTGACTTTC.

The sample holds many counts of this clonotype. The CDR3 DNA reads TGCAGTGCTAGAGGACAGGCTTTAGGCACCGGGGAGCTGTTTTTT. Amino acid sequence: CSARGQALGTGELFF. J is TRBJ2-2 and V is TRBV20-1; TRBD1 is a possible D gene (6 bases). CDR1 is DFQATT and CDR2 is SNEGSKA in the germline V gene (reference sequence). CDR3 size: 15 residues. Trimming removed 1 base at V and 4 bases at J, with 13 bases between.

This clonotype was observed many times. This chain connects TRBV9 to TRBJ1-5; tentative D call: TRBD1 (5 bases). Trimming took 4 bases from V and 10 from J, leaving 15 bases between them. CDR3 size: 13 residues. Germline V gene sequence: CDR1 SGDLS, CDR2 YYNGEE. The CDR3 sequence: CASSMGPHSPQHF. For the CDR3, the DNA is TGTGCCAGCAGCATGGGACCGCATAGTCCCCAGCATTTT. Filled out from reference TRBV9 and TRBJ1-5, the complete variable domain reads DSGVTQTPKHLITATGQRVTLRCSPRSGDLSVYWYQQSLDQGLQFLIQYYNGEERAKGNILERFSAQQFPDLHSELNLSSLELGDSALYFCASSMGPHSPQHFGDGTRLSIL.

This clonotype was recorded once. This chain connects TRBV10-3 to TRBJ1-5; possible D gene TRBD1, 6 bases. Germline V gives CDR1 ENHRY, CDR2 SYGVKD. The ends were cut back, 10 bases at V and 5 bases at J, with 18 bases in the middle. This CDR3 has 14 residues. The CDR3, as DNA: TGTGCCACCAGCCCAGGACAGAAAGATCAGCCCCAGCATTTT. Translation: CATSPGQKDQPQHF.

This clonotype was counted only a few times. V usage is TRBV27 and J usage is TRBJ1-5; D is unresolved. Trimming removed 4 bases from V and 7 bases from J, with 11 bases in between. CDR3 length: 13 residues. Germline assignment: CDR1 MNHEY and CDR2 SMNVEV (reference sequence). CDR3 coding DNA: TGTGCCAGCAGTTCAAGTTCACTACAGCCCCAGCATTTT. It translates to CASSSSSLQPQHF.

Concerning this clonotype: A much larger clone sits a single nucleotide away, making a read error possible. V and J are TRBV7-2 and TRBJ2-7; D remains ambiguous. Between the trimmed V and J ends, which lost 5 bases and 0 bases, there was a span of 17 bases. Germline V gives CDR1 SGHTA, CDR2 FQGNSA. This CDR3 region has 16 residues. The CDR3 here is CASSNSDGSHSYEQYF. The CDR3 DNA reads as TGTGCCAGCAGCAACTCCGACGGGTCCCACTCCTACGAGCAGTACTTC.

The V gene is TRBV11-2, the J gene TRBJ2-7, with TRBD2 matching 7 bases. Germline values: CDR1 SGHAT, CDR2 FQNNGV. V gave up 7 bases and J gave up 5 bases; unmatched junction bases: 14. The CDR3 totals 15 residues. DNA of the CDR3: TGTGCCAGCACCCGCCCGGGGAGGGGTTCCCACGAGCAGTACTTC. It codes for CASTRPGRGSHEQYF. Full variable domain (remainder filled in from reference TRBV11-2 and TRBJ2-7): EAGVAQSPRYKIIEKRQSVAFWCNPISGHATLYWYQQILGQGPKLLIQFQNNGVVDDSQLPKDRFSAERLKGVDSTLKIQPAKLEDSAVYLCASTRPGRGSHEQYFGPGTRLTVT.

This clonotype was picked up many times. V usage is TRBV6-5 and J usage is TRBJ1-2, with D unclear. The CDR3 consists of 12 residues. The V gene lost 7 bases and the J gene lost 1 base, with 7 bases spanning the gap. Per the germline V gene, CDR1 is MNHEY and CDR2 is SVGAGI. The CDR3 sequence: CASTGRNYGYTF. The CDR3, as DNA: TGTGCCAGCACCGGACGTAACTATGGCTACACCTTC.